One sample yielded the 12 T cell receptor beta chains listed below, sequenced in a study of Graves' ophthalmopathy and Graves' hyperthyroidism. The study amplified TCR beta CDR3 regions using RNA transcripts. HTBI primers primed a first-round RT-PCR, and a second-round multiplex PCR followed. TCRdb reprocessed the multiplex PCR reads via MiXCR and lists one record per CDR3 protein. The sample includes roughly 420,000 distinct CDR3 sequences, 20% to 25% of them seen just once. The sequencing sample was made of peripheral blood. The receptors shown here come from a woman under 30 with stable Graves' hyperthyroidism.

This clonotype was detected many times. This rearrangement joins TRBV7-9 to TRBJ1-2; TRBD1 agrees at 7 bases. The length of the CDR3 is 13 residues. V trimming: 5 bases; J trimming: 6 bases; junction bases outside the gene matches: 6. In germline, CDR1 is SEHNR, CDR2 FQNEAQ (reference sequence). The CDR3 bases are TGTGCCAGCAGCCTGGAAGGGGGCGATGGCTACACCTTC. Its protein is CASSLEGGDGYTF. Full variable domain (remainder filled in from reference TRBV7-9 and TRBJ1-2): DTGVSQNPRHKITKRGQNVTFRCDPISEHNRLYWYRQTLGQGPEFLTYFQNEAQLEKSRLLSDRFSAERPKGSFSTLEIQRTEQGDSAMYLCASSLEGGDGYTFGSGTRLTVV.

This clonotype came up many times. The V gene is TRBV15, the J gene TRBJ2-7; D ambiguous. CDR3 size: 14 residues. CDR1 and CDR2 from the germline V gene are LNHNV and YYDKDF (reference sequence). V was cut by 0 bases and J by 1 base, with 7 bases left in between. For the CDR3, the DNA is TGTGCCACCAGCAGAGATCGCCGGTCCTACGAGCAGTACTTC. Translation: CATSRDRRSYEQYF.

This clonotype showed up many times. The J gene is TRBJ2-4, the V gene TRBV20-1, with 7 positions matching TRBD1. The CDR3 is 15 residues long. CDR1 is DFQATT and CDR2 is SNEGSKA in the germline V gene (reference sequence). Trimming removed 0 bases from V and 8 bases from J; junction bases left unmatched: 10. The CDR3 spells CSARDEGAPTDIQYF. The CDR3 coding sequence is TGCAGTGCTAGAGATGAGGGGGCGCCAACGGACATTCAGTACTTC.

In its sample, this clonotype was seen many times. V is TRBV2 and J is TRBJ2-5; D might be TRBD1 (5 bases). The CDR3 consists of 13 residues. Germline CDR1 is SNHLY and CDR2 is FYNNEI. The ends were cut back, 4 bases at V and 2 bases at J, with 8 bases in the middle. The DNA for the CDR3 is TGTGCCAGCAGTGTGGGGCGGCAAGAGACCCAGTACTTC. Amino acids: CASSVGRQETQYF.

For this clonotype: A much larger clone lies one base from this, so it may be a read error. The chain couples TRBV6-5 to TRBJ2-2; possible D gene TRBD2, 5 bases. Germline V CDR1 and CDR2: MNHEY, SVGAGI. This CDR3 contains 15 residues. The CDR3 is CASSSQVSAAGEPFF. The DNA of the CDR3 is TGTGCCAGCAGTTCCCAAGTGAGCGCCGCCGGGGAGCCGTTTTTT.

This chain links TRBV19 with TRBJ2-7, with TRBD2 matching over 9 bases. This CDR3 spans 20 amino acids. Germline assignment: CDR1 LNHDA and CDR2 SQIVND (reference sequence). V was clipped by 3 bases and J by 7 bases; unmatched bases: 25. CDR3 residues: CASSITGPSGTRHRRGEQYF. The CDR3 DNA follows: TGTGCCAGTAGTATTACGGGTCCTAGCGGGACTCGCCACCGACGAGGGGAGCAGTACTTC.

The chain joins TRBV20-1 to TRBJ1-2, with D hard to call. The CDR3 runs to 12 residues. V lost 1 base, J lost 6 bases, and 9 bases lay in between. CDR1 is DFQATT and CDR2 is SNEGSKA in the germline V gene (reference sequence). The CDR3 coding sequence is TGCAGTGCTAGAGTGGGCAAGGATGGCTACACCTTC. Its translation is CSARVGKDGYTF.

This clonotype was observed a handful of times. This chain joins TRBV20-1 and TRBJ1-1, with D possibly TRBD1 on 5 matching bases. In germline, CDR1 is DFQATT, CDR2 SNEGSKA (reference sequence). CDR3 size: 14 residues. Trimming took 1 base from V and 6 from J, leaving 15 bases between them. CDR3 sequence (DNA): TGCAGTGCTAGAGTTTCAGGGAGGTGGGCTGAAGCTTTCTTT. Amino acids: CSARVSGRWAEAFF.

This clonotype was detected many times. DNA for the CDR3: TGCAGTGCTAGAAAGGTAGCGGGACAAGAGACCCAGTACTTC. Amino acid sequence: CSARKVAGQETQYF. The rearrangement joins TRBV20-1 to TRBJ2-5; TRBD2 agrees at 8 bases. In germline, CDR1 is DFQATT, CDR2 SNEGSKA (reference sequence). V was pared by 2 bases and J by 2 bases, with 4 bases of the junction left unmatched. The CDR3 has 14 residues.

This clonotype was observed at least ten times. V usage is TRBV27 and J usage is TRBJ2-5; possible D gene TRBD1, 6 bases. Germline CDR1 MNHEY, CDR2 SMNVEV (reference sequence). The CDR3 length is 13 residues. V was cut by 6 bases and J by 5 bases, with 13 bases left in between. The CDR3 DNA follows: TGTGCCAGCAGCACCCAGGGGACGGAGACCCAGTACTTC. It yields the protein CASSTQGTETQYF.

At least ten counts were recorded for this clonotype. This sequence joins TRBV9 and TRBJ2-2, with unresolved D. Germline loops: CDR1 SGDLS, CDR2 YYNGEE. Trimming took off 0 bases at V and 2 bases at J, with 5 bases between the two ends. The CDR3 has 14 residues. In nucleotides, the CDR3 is TGTGCCAGCAGCGTAGATGGAAACACCGGGGAGCTGTTTTTT. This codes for CASSVDGNTGELFF.

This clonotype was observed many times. CDR3 sequence reads: CAISGQVNTGELFF. In DNA form, the CDR3 reads TGTGCCATCTCTGGACAGGTGAACACCGGGGAGCTGTTTTTT. The chain has TRBV10-3 and TRBJ2-2; 7 bases line up with TRBD1. This CDR3 has 14 residues. Germline CDR1 ENHRY, CDR2 SYGVKD. J gave up 1 base and V 8 bases, and 4 bases lay outside the gene matches.